Shown below are 17 T cell receptor beta chains from a single sample sequenced in a study of T cells after yellow fever vaccination. TCRdb independently ran MiXCR on the 5' RACE reads; one entry per CDR3 protein. The repertoire has about 150,000 distinct CDR3 sequences, about 7% of them found once; the top ten carry approximately 0.67%. The sample in question was CD4+ T cells sorted from PBMCs, obtained 10 days after the yellow fever booster vaccination. The receptors were sampled from a man aged 25 to 40 who received the YFV17D yellow fever vaccine.

There are many counts of this clonotype. The chain uses TRBV27 and TRBJ2-5, with TRBD1 matching over 9 bases. This CDR3 contains 15 residues. Trimming cost V 6 bases and J 2 bases; bases outside gene matches: 7. CDR1 and CDR2 (germline): MNHEY, SMNVEV (reference sequence). The CDR3 DNA reads TGTGCCAGCAGATTACAGGGGGCGCAACAAGAGACCCAGTACTTC. Its translation: CASRLQGAQQETQYF.

This clonotype was detected only a few times. CDR3 sequence (DNA): TGCAGCGTCCAGGACAGGGCCAATGAAAAACTGTTTTTT. This encodes CSVQDRANEKLFF. J is TRBJ1-4 and V is TRBV29-1, with 8 bases aligning to TRBD1. The CDR3 extends over 13 amino acids. Trimming removed 6 bases from V and 5 bases from J; junction bases left unmatched: 5. The germline V gene encodes CDR1 SQVTM and CDR2 ANQGSEA.

This clonotype was seen a few times. The chain employs TRBV7-2 and TRBJ2-2, with D unclear. Trimming removed 6 bases at V and 5 bases at J, with 13 bases between. Germline V lookup: CDR1 SGHTA, CDR2 FQGNSA. This CDR3 is built from 14 residues. CDR3 nucleotide sequence: TGTGCCAGCAGGCGGCAGAAATCAACCGGGGAGCTGTTTTTT. Protein: CASRRQKSTGELFF.

Many counts were recorded for this clonotype. The chain links TRBV20-1 to TRBJ2-7; weak D call: TRBD2 (5 bases). The germline CDR1 and CDR2 sequences are DFQATT and SNEGSKA (reference sequence). Trimming removed 4 bases from V and 2 bases from J, with 15 bases in between. The length of the CDR3 is 14 residues. The CDR3 spells CSAMVEEDPYEQYF. CDR3 nucleotide sequence: TGCAGTGCTATGGTGGAGGAGGACCCCTACGAGCAGTACTTC.

The chain combines TRBV20-1 with TRBJ2-1; the match to TRBD2 covers 15 bases. Germline loops: CDR1 DFQATT, CDR2 SNEGSKA (reference sequence). J gave up 1 base and V 4 bases, and 11 bases lay outside the gene matches. CDR3 length: 19 amino acids. The CDR3 nucleotides read TGCAGTGCTAAGGGGCGACGGACTAGCGGGAGGGCTTCCTACAATGAGCAGTTCTTC. Protein product: CSAKGRRTSGRASYNEQFF.

This clonotype was counted ten times or more. This chain uses TRBV28 with TRBJ1-2; the D is unclear. CDR3 size: 16 residues. V was shortened by 6 bases and J by 1 base, with 18 bases between the two germline ends. CDR1 and CDR2 from the germline V gene are MDHEN and SYDVKM. DNA for the CDR3: TGTGCCAGCAGCACCTTTGGGTCCGACCTTAACTATGGCTACACCTTC. As protein: CASSTFGSDLNYGYTF.

This clonotype was observed at least ten times. The chain couples TRBV28 to TRBJ2-3; unclear D gene. V lost 6 bases, J lost 1 base, and 8 bases lay in between. Germline V gene data show CDR1 as MDHEN and CDR2 as SYDVKM. The CDR3 totals 13 residues. CDR3: CASSSYGTDTQYF. CDR3 coding DNA: TGTGCCAGCAGCTCCTACGGCACAGATACGCAGTATTTT.

The table lists this clonotype with many counts. The V gene is TRBV10-3, the J gene TRBJ2-7; 16 bases map to TRBD2. Unmatched junction bases numbered 9, after V lost 5 bases and J lost 2 bases. Germline CDR1 and CDR2: ENHRY and SYGVKD. This CDR3 is 18 amino acids long. CDR3 loop: CAISQGLAGGPQAYEQYF. CDR3 DNA: TGTGCCATCAGTCAGGGACTAGCGGGAGGGCCTCAAGCCTACGAGCAGTACTTC.

This sequence joins TRBV11-2 and TRBJ1-4; 7 nucleotides match TRBD1. The CDR3 consists of 15 residues. From germline, CDR1 is SGHAT and CDR2 FQNNGV. After removal of 5 bases from V and 8 bases from J, the junction contained 11 bases not matched to a gene. The chain's CDR3 is CASSPAPGQSEKLFF. Written as DNA, the CDR3 is TGTGCCAGCAGCCCTGCTCCGGGACAGTCCGAAAAACTGTTTTTT.

In its sample, this clonotype was seen many times. CDR3 region: CASSPRGAAVLSTDTQYF. The DNA for the CDR3 is TGTGCCAGCAGCCCCCGTGGAGCCGCGGTCCTGAGCACAGATACGCAGTATTTT. The chain couples TRBV14 to TRBJ2-3, with no clear D. Deletions cut 4 bases from V and 0 bases from J, with 20 bases between. There are 18 residues in the CDR3. CDR1 is SGHDN and CDR2 is FVKESK in the germline V gene.

Many counts were recorded for this clonotype. The chain couples TRBV6-1 to TRBJ2-3; 7 positions agree with TRBD2. This CDR3 region has 16 residues. Losses at the gene ends were 5 bases for V and 2 bases for J; bases not matched to a gene: 10. CDR1 MNHNS and CDR2 SASEGT come from the germline V gene. CDR3 bases: TGTGCCAGCAGTAGAACCGGGACTACCTACACAGATACGCAGTATTTT. It encodes CASSRTGTTYTDTQYF.

This clonotype was counted many times. The chain employs TRBV5-1 and TRBJ2-7, with 9 bases fitting TRBD2. The CDR3 is made up of 15 amino acids. Trimming cost V 4 bases and J 2 bases; bases outside gene matches: 7. Germline assignment: CDR1 SGHRS and CDR2 YFSETQ. CDR3: CASSPTAGGTYEQYF. The CDR3 nucleotides read TGCGCCAGCAGCCCCACGGCGGGGGGGACCTACGAGCAGTACTTC.

The sample holds many counts of this clonotype. This chain joins TRBV4-3 and TRBJ2-7, with D perhaps given as TRBD1 or TRBD2 (5 bases each). Germline V gene sequence: CDR1 LGHNA, CDR2 YSLEER. Trimming pared 4 bases from V and 0 bases from J, leaving 16 bases between. This CDR3 is built from 16 residues. The CDR3 DNA reads TGCGCCAGCAGCCCAAGAGGGACGGATAGCTCCTACGAGCAGTACTTC. It specifies CASSPRGTDSSYEQYF.

This clonotype came up many times. The chain combines TRBV7-2 with TRBJ2-7, with D maybe TRBD2 (5 bases). V gave up 1 base and J gave up 3 bases, with 13 bases separating them. The CDR3 extends over 15 amino acids. The germline V gene encodes CDR1 SGHTA and CDR2 FQGNSA. CDR3 sequence reads: CASSLGSRGNYEQYF. DNA for the CDR3: TGTGCCAGCAGCTTAGGTTCCCGGGGAAACTACGAGCAGTACTTC.

This clonotype was recorded at least ten times. This chain uses TRBV20-1 with TRBJ2-1, with 10 bases identical to TRBD2. V was clipped by 0 bases and J by 9 bases; unmatched bases: 8. CDR3 length: 15 residues. Per the germline V gene, CDR1 is DFQATT and CDR2 is SNEGSKA (reference sequence). CDR3: CSARDSSGRALEQFF. CDR3 bases: TGCAGTGCTAGAGATTCGAGCGGGAGGGCCCTTGAGCAGTTCTTC.

This clonotype has at least ten counts. V usage is TRBV3-1 and J usage is TRBJ2-7; tentatively, D is TRBD1 or TRBD2 (5 bases each). The CDR3 is 15 residues long. Per the germline V gene, CDR1 is LGHDT and CDR2 is YNNKEL (reference sequence). Deletions cut 2 bases from V and 3 bases from J, with 14 bases between. CDR3 DNA: TGTGCCAGCAGCCAACAGGGATTCGGAGGCTACGAGCAGTACTTC. It specifies CASSQQGFGGYEQYF.

This clonotype has more than one count but fewer than ten. The chain combines TRBV10-3 with TRBJ2-7; D remains unclear. Trimming took 3 bases from V and 3 from J, leaving 6 bases between them. The CDR3 extends over 12 amino acids. The germline gives CDR1 ENHRY, CDR2 SYGVKD. This CDR3 reads CAISEHSYEQYF. In nucleotides, the CDR3 is TGTGCCATCAGTGAACACAGCTACGAGCAGTACTTC.